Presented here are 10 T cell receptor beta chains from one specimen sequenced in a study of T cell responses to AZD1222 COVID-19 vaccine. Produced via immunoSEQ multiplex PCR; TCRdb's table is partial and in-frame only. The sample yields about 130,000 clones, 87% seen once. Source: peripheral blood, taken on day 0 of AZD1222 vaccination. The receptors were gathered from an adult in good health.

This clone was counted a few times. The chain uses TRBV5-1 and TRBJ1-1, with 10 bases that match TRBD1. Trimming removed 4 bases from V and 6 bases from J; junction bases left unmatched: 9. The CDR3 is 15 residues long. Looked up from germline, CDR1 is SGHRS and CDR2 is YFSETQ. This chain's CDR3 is CASSQSTGGEAEAFF. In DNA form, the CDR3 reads TGCGCCAGCAGCCAATCGACAGGGGGCGAAGCTGAAGCTTTCTTT.

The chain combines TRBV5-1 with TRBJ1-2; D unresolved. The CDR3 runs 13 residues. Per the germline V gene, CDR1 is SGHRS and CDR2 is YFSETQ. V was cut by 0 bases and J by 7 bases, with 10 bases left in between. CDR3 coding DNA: TGCGCCAGCAGCTTGGAAGGGCTGGGTGGCTACACCTTC. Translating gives CASSLEGLGGYTF.

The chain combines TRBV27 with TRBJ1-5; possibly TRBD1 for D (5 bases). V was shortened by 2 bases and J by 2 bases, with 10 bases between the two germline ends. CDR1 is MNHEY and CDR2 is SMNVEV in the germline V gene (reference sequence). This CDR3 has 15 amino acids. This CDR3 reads CASSLGGQGNQPQHF. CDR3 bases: TGTGCCAGCAGTTTAGGTGGACAAGGCAATCAGCCCCAGCATTTT.

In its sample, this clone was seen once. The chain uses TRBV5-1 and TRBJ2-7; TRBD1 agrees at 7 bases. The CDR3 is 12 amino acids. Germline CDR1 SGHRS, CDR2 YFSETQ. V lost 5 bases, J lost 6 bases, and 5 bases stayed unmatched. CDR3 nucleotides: TGCGCCAGCAGAATGACAGGGCCCGAGCAGTACTTC. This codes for CASRMTGPEQYF.

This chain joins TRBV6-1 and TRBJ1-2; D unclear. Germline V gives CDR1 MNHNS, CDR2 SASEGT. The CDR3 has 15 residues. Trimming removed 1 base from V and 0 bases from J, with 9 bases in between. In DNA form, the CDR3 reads TGTGCCAGCAGTGAAGAGTTGTTGTCTAACTATGGCTACACCTTC. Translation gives CASSEELLSNYGYTF.

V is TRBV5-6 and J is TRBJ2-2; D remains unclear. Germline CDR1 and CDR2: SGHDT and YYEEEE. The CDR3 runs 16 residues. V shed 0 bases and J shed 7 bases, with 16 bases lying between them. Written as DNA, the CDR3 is TGTGCCAGCAGCTTGGGGTCTCGACTGGCGATCGGGGAGCTGTTTTTT. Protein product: CASSLGSRLAIGELFF.

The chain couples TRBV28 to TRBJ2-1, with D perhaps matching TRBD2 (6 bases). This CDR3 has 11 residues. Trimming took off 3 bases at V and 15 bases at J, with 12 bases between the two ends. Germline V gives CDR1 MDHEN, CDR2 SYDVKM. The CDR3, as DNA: TGTGCCAGCAGTTTGGCGGGGAGGCCGTTCTTC. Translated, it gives CASSLAGRPFF.

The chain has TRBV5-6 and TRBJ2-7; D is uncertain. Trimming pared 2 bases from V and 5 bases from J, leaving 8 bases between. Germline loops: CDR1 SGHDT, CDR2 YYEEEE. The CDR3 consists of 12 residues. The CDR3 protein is CASSFDVDEQYF. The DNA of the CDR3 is TGTGCCAGCAGCTTTGACGTTGACGAGCAGTACTTC.

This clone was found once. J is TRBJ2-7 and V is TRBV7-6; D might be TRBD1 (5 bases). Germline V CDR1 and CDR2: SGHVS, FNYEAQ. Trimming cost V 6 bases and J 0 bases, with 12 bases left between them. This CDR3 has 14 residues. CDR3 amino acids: CASSRGGYSYEQYF. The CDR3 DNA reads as TGTGCCAGCAGTAGGGGTGGTTACTCCTACGAGCAGTACTTC.

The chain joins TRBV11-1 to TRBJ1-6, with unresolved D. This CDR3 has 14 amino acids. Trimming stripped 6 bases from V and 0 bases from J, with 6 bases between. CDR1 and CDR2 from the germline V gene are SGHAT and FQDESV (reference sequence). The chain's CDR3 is CASSQGSYNSPLHF. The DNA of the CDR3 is TGTGCCAGCAGTCAAGGCTCCTATAATTCACCCCTCCACTTT. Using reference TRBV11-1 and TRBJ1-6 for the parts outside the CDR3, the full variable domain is EAEVAQSPRYKITEKSQAVAFWCDPISGHATLYWYRQILGQGPELLVQFQDESVVDDSQLPKDRFSAERLKGVDSTLKIQPAELGDSAMYLCASSQGSYNSPLHFGNGTRLTVT.